A selection of T cell receptor beta chains follows, all from one sample in a study of blood T cell repertoires in COVID-19. Data came from immunoSEQ multiplex PCR; TCRdb stores just in-frame clones and leaves some out. The sample lists roughly 69,000 clones; around 73% were seen once. The sample taken for sequencing was peripheral blood. The receptors shown here come from a man between 60 and 70 years old with COVID-19, enrolled during active disease. The conserved cysteine and the conserved F or W are not part of the CDR3 here. Fields, in order: J gene, V gene, CDR3 protein.

>TRBJ2-1|TRBV12-5
ASGLQINEQF
>TRBJ1-3|TRBV6-5
ASRTPGGNTIY
>TRBJ1-1|TRBV10-2
ASSESRRTEAF
>TRBJ1-5|TRBV19
ASKQGPYNQPQH
>TRBJ2-7|TRBV6-5
ASSFVTENTYEQY
>TRBJ1-2|TRBV30
ACVTGGDRYT
>TRBJ1-1|TRBV12-3/TRBV12-4
ASSRNLNTEAF
>TRBJ1-1|TRBV21-1
AICGGLTEAF
>TRBJ2-7|TRBV12-3/TRBV12-4
ASSFWEGEQY
>TRBJ1-3|TRBV19
ASSADRVVDTIY
>TRBJ1-2|TRBV7-2
ATRAGFNGYT
>TRBJ1-2|TRBV25-1
ASSGWTDSYGYT
>TRBJ1-2|TRBV5-1
ASSLDGTDLNGYT
>TRBJ2-5|TRBV6-5
ASRTEGAVSETQY
>TRBJ1-4|TRBV10-3
AISETPQTTNEKLF
>TRBJ2-7|TRBV2
ASSEGRVTFHEQY